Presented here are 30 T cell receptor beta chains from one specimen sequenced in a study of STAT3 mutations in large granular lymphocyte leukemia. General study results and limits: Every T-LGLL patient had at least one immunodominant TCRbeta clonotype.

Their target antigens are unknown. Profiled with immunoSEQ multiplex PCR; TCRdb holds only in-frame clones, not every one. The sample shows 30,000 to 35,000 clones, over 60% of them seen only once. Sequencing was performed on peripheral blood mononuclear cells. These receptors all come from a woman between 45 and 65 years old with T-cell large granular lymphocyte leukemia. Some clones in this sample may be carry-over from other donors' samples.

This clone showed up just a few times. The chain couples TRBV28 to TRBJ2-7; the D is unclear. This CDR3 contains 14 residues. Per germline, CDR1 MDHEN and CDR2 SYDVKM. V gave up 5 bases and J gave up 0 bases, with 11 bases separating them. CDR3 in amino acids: CASSPPAGSYEQYF. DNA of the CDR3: TGTGCCAGCAGTCCCCCGGCAGGCTCCTACGAGCAGTACTTC. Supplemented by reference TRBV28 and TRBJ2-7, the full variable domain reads DVKVTQSSRYLVKRTGEKVFLECVQDMDHENMFWYRQDPGLGLRLIYFSYDVKMKEKGDIPEGYSVSREKKERFSLILESASTNQTSMYLCASSPPAGSYEQYFGPGTRLTVT.

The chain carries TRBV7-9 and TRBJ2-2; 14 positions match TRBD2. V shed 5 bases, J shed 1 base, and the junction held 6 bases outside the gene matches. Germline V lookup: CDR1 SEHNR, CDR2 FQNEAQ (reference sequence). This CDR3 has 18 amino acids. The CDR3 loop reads CASSPLGTSGRNTGELFF. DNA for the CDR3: TGTGCCAGCAGCCCACTCGGGACTAGCGGGAGGAACACCGGGGAGCTGTTTTTT.

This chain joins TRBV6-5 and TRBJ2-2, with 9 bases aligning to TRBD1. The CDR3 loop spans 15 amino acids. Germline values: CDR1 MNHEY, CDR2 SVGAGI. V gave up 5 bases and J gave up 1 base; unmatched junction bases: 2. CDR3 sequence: CASSPGQGNTGELFF. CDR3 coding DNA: TGTGCCAGCAGTCCGGGACAGGGGAACACCGGGGAGCTGTTTTTT.

The CDR3 region is CASSLGQGERDIQYF. CDR3 in DNA: TGTGCCAGCAGCTTGGGACAGGGGGAGAGGGACATTCAGTACTTC. The chain uses TRBV7-9 and TRBJ2-4, with 11 bases that match TRBD1. The CDR3 totals 15 residues. CDR1 is SEHNR and CDR2 is FQNEAQ in the germline V gene (reference sequence). V lost 3 bases and J lost 8; bases outside the gene matches: 6.

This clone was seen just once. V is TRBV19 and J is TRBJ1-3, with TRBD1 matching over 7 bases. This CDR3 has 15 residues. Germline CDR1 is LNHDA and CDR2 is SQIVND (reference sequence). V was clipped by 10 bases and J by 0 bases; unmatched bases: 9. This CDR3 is CATSRDSNSGNTIYF. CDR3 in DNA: TGTGCCACCTCCCGGGACAGCAACTCTGGAAACACCATATATTTT.

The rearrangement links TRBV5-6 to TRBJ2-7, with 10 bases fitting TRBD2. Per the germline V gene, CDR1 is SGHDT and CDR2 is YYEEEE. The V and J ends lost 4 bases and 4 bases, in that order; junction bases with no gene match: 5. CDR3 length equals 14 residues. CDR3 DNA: TGTGCCAGCAGCCCGGGACTAGCGCGATACGAGCAGTACTTC. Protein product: CASSPGLARYEQYF.

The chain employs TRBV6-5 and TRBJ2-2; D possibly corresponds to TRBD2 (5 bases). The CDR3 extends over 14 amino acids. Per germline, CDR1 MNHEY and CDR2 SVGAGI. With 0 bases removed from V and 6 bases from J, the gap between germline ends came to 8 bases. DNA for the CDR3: TGTGCCAGCAGTTACTCGAGGGTACCCGGGGAGCTGTTTTTT. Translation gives CASSYSRVPGELFF.

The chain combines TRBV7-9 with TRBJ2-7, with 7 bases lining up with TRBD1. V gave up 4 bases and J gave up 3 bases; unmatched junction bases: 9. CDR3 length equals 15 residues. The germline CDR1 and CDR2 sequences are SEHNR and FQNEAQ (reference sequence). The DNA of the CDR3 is TGTGCCAGCAGCTATCAGGGGGTACGAATCTACGAGCAGTACTTC. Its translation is CASSYQGVRIYEQYF.

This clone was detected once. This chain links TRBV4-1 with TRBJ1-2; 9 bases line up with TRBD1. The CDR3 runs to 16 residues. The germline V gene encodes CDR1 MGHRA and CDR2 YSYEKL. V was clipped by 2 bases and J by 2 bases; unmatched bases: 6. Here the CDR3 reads CASSQPTGGKNYGYTF. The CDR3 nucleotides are TGCGCCAGCAGCCAACCGACAGGGGGTAAGAACTATGGCTACACCTTC.

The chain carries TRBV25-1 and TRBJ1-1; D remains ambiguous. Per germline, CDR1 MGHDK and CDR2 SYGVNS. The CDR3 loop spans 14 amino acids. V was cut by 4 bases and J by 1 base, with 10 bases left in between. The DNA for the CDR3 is TGTGCCAGCAGTGCCGCCTCCACGAACACTGAAGCTTTCTTT. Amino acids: CASSAASTNTEAFF.

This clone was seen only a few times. CDR3 sequence (DNA): TGCGCCAGCGCAGGGTTGAACACCGGGGAGCTGTTTTTT. Translating gives CASAGLNTGELFF. The chain combines TRBV5-1 with TRBJ2-2; D might be TRBD1 (5 bases). The V and J ends lost 7 bases and 1 base respectively, with 8 bases between them. The CDR3 spans 13 residues. CDR1 SGHRS and CDR2 YFSETQ come from the germline V gene. Combining the CDR3 with reference TRBV5-1 and TRBJ2-2 gives the whole variable domain KAGVTQTPRYLIKTRGQQVTLSCSPISGHRSVSWYQQTPGQGLQFLFEYFSETQRNKGNFPGRFSGRQFSNSRSEMNVSTLELGDSALYLCASAGLNTGELFFGEGSRLTVL.

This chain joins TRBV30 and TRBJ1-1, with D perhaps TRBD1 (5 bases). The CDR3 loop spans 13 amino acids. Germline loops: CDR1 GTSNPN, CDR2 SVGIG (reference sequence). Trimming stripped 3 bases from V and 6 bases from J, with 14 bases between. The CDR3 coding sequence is TGTGCCTGGAGCGGGGGGAGGATATCTGAAGCTTTCTTT. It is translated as CAWSGGRISEAFF.

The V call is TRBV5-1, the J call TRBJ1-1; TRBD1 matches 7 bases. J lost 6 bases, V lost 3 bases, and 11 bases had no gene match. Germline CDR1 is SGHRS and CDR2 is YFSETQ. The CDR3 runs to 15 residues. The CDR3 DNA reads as TGCGCCAGCAGCTGGGACAGAGGCCCCACCTCTGAAGCTTTCTTT. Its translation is CASSWDRGPTSEAFF.

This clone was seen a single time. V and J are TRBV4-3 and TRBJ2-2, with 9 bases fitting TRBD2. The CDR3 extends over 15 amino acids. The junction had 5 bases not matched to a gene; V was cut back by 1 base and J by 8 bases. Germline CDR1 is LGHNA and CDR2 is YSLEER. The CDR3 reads CASSQASGILGELFF. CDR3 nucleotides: TGCGCCAGCAGCCAAGCTAGCGGGATTCTGGGGGAGCTGTTTTTT.

DNA of the CDR3: TGTGCCAGCAGCCAAGATGGGATGACGATTGACGAGCAGTACTTC. This codes for CASSQDGMTIDEQYF. This sequence joins TRBV4-2 and TRBJ2-7, with unresolved D. Per the germline V gene, CDR1 is LGHNA and CDR2 is YNFKEQ. This CDR3 contains 15 residues. Trimming left V 0 bases short and J 5 bases short, with 14 bases between.

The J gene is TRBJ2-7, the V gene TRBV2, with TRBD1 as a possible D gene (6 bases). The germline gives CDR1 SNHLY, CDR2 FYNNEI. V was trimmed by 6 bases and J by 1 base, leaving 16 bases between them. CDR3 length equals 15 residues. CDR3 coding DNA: TGTGCCAGCAGGCCGACAGGTCGGGGTTCCTACGAGCAGTACTTC. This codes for CASRPTGRGSYEQYF.

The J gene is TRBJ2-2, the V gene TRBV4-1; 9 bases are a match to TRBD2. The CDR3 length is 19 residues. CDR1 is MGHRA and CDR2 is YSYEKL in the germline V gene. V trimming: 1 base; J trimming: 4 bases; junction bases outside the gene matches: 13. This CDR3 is CASSQVVAGVSLGTGELFF. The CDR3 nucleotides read TGCGCCAGCAGCCAAGTAGTAGCGGGAGTTAGTCTGGGCACCGGGGAGCTGTTTTTT.

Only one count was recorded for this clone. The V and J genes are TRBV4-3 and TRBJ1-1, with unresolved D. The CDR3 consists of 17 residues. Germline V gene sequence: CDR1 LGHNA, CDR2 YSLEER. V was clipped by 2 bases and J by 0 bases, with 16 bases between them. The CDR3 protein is CASSQFVFGSMNTEAFF. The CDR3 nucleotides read TGCGCCAGCAGCCAATTTGTCTTCGGGAGTATGAACACTGAAGCTTTCTTT.

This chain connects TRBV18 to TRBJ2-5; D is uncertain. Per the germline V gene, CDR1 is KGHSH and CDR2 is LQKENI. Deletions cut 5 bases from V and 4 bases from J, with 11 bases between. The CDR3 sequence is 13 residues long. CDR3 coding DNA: TGTGCCAGCTCAAATGGTGTTGGAGAGACCCAGTACTTC. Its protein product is CASSNGVGETQYF.

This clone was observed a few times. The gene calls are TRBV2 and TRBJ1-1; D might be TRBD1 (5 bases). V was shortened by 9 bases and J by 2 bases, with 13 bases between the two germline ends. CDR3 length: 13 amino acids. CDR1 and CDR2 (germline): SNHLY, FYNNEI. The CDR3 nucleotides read TGTGCCAGGGGGGAGGGACTAAACACTGAAGCTTTCTTT. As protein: CARGEGLNTEAFF.

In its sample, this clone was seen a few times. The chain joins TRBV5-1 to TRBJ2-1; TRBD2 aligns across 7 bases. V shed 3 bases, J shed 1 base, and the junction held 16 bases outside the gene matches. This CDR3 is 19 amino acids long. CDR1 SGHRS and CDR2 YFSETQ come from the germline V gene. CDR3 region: CASSSRLATQTWSYNEQFF. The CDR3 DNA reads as TGCGCCAGCAGCTCACGACTAGCAACCCAGACTTGGTCCTACAATGAGCAGTTCTTC.

The CDR3 here is CASSLAGGRLTDTQYF. The CDR3 DNA reads as TGCGCCAGCAGCTTGGCCGGCGGCCGCCTCACAGATACGCAGTATTTT. The V and J genes are TRBV5-1 and TRBJ2-3; unclear D gene. V was trimmed by 0 bases and J by 2 bases, leaving 13 bases between them. This CDR3 is 16 amino acids long. Per germline, CDR1 SGHRS and CDR2 YFSETQ.

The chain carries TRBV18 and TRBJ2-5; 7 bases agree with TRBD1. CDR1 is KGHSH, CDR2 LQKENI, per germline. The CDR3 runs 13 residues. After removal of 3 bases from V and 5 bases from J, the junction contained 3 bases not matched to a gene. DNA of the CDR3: TGTGCCAGCTCACCGGACAGGTGGGAGACCCAGTACTTC. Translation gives CASSPDRWETQYF.

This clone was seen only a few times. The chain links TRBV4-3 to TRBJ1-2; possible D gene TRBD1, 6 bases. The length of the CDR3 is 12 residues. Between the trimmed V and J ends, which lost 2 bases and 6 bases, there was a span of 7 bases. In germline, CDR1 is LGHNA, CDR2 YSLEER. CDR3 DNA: TGCGCCAGCAGCCAATCAGGGGATGGCTACACCTTC. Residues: CASSQSGDGYTF.

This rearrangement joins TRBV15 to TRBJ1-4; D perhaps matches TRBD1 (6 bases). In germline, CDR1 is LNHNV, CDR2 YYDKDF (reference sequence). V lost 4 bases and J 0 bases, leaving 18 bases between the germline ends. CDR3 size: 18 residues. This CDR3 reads CATSKDRRNLATNEKLFF. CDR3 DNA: TGTGCCACCAGCAAAGACAGGAGAAACCTTGCAACTAATGAAAAACTGTTTTTT.

DNA of the CDR3: TGTGCCAGCAGATCCCGGGGCGGCGGCTATGGCTACACCTTC. The encoded protein is CASRSRGGGYGYTF. The chain links TRBV28 to TRBJ1-2; D possibly corresponds to TRBD1 (5 bases). Per the germline V gene, CDR1 is MDHEN and CDR2 is SYDVKM. The CDR3 runs to 14 residues. Trimming shortened V by 6 bases and J by 4 bases, and 15 bases separated the two germline ends.

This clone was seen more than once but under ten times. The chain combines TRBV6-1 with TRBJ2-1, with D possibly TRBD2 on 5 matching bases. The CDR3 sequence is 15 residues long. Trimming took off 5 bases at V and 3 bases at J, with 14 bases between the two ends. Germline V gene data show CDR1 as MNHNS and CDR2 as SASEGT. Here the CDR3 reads CASSRLGSDYNEQFF. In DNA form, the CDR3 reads TGTGCCAGCAGTCGACTGGGGAGCGACTACAATGAGCAGTTCTTC.

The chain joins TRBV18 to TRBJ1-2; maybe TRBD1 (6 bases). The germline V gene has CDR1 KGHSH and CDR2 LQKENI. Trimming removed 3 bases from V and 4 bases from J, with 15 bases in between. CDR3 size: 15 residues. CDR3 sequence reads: CASSPSGAQFYGYTF. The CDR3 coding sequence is TGTGCCAGCTCACCGTCAGGGGCGCAGTTCTATGGCTACACCTTC.

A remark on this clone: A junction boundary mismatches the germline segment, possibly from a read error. Here the CDR3 DNA reads TGCGCCAGCAGCCAAGATATGGGACAGGGCACAGATACGCAGTATTTT. It is translated as CASSQDMGQGTDTQYF. This chain uses TRBV7-9 with TRBJ2-3, with 8 bases that match TRBD1. Germline V lookup: CDR1 SEHNR, CDR2 FQNEAQ (reference sequence). This CDR3 has 16 amino acids.

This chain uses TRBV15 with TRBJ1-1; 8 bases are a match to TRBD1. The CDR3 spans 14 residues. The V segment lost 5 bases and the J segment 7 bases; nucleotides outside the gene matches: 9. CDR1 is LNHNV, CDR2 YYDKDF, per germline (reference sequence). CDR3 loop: CATSYGQGIGEAFF. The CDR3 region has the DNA TGTGCCACCAGCTACGGACAGGGAATTGGTGAAGCTTTCTTT.